These 8 T cell receptor beta chains came from one sample sequenced in a study of neurological immune-mediated disorders. MiXCR was run by TCRdb on the 5' RACE reads, yielding one entry per CDR3 protein. The profile shows over 75,000 distinct CDR3 sequences, 5.8% of them singletons. Stated time point: longitudinal time-point 2. Sequenced material: PBMCs. The receptors come from a woman aged 55-69 years with multiple sclerosis.

This clonotype was recorded at least ten times. This rearrangement joins TRBV6-5 to TRBJ2-2; 8 nucleotides align to TRBD1. Germline loops: CDR1 MNHEY, CDR2 SVGAGI. CDR3 length: 17 residues. Unmatched junction bases numbered 6, after V lost 3 bases and J lost 0 bases. The CDR3 region is CASSYGTGGPNTGELFF. DNA of the CDR3: TGTGCCAGCAGTTATGGGACAGGTGGTCCGAACACCGGGGAGCTGTTTTTT.

This clonotype has at least ten counts. The chain links TRBV29-1 to TRBJ1-2, with 7 bases fitting TRBD1. J was trimmed by 8 bases and V by 4 bases; bases with no gene match: 13. Germline V lookup: CDR1 SQVTM, CDR2 ANQGSEA. CDR3 length: 14 amino acids. CDR3: CSVGQGGGAEGYTF. The CDR3 DNA is TGCAGCGTTGGCCAGGGGGGGGGCGCGGAGGGCTACACCTTC.

This clonotype has a count of ten or more. The chain recombines TRBV9 with TRBJ2-5; 7 bases fit TRBD1. The ends lost 0 bases at V and 5 bases at J; junction bases unmatched: 19. Germline CDR1 is SGDLS and CDR2 is YYNGEE. This CDR3 contains 19 residues. The CDR3 is CASSVAYEMRGPGMETQYF. CDR3 in DNA: TGTGCCAGCAGCGTAGCTTACGAAATGAGGGGGCCAGGGATGGAGACCCAGTACTTC.

This clonotype was recorded many times. V usage is TRBV15 and J usage is TRBJ2-4; possibly TRBD1 for D (6 bases). V was trimmed by 0 bases and J by 1 base, leaving 13 bases between them. The germline V gene has CDR1 LNHNV and CDR2 YYDKDF (reference sequence). This CDR3 is built from 17 residues. CDR3 nucleotide sequence: TGTGCCACCAGCAGAGATCAGCACAGGGAGGCCAAAAACATTCAGTACTTC. Its translation is CATSRDQHREAKNIQYF. Based on the CDR3 plus reference TRBV15 and TRBJ2-4, the full variable domain is DAMVIQNPRYQVTQFGKPVTLSCSQTLNHNVMYWYQQKSSQAPKLLFHYYDKDFNNEADTPDNFQSRRPNTSFCFLDIRSPGLGDTAMYLCATSRDQHREAKNIQYFGAGTRLSVL.

This clonotype was seen repeatedly, ten times or more. This rearrangement joins TRBV7-2 to TRBJ1-2; D remains ambiguous. V lost 3 bases, J lost 7 bases, and 12 bases lay in between. Germline V gene data show CDR1 as SGHTA and CDR2 as FQGNSA. This CDR3 contains 13 residues. The CDR3 sequence is CASSLEAGGGYTF. As DNA, the CDR3 is TGTGCCAGCAGCTTGGAGGCAGGTGGTGGCTACACCTTC.

The chain has TRBV5-8 and TRBJ1-1; the D is unclear. Germline V gene lookup returns CDR1 SGHTS and CDR2 YDEGEE. The CDR3 sequence is 16 residues long. Trimming left V 4 bases short and J 1 base short, with 17 bases between. In DNA form, the CDR3 reads TGTGCCAGCAGCCTAGGGAGGGTCCCTACGAACACTGAAGCTTTCTTT. It translates to CASSLGRVPTNTEAFF.

This clonotype was observed at least ten times. The chain recombines TRBV10-3 with TRBJ2-7; 7 nucleotides align to TRBD1. The V gene end was trimmed by 7 bases and the J gene end by 4 bases; junction bases not matched to a gene: 7. Germline V lookup: CDR1 ENHRY, CDR2 SYGVKD. CDR3 size: 13 residues. CDR3 sequence (DNA): TGTGCCATCATGGGGACAGCTGAATACGAGCAGTACTTC. As protein: CAIMGTAEYEQYF.

The sample holds many counts of this clonotype. The chain combines TRBV20-1 with TRBJ2-7; D assignment may be TRBD1 or TRBD2 (5 bases each). Trimming stripped 1 base from V and 0 bases from J, with 13 bases between. The CDR3 is 15 residues long. CDR1 is DFQATT and CDR2 is SNEGSKA in the germline V gene (reference sequence). CDR3 amino acids: CSARGDGERSYEQYF. The DNA for the CDR3 is TGCAGTGCTAGAGGGGACGGGGAGCGCTCCTACGAGCAGTACTTC.